The 21 T cell receptor beta chains in this list originate from one sample, sequenced in a study of blood T cell repertoires in COVID-19. TCRdb's copy holds only in-frame clones and misses some; the assay was immunoSEQ multiplex PCR. Among 250,000 or so clones listed, approximately 80% were seen once. Sequenced material: peripheral blood. The receptors were gathered from a woman in her 70s with acute or convalescent COVID-19.

DNA of the CDR3: TGTGCCAGCAGCTTGCCTAACCTAAACACCGGGGAGCTGTTTTTT. This sequence encodes CASSLPNLNTGELFF. V gene TRBV5-6 combines with J gene TRBJ2-2; D uncertain. CDR3 length: 15 residues. The V gene's germline CDR1 is SGHDT and CDR2 YYEEEE. Deletions cut 1 base from V and 2 bases from J, with 9 bases between.

This chain connects TRBV7-8 to TRBJ2-5; no reliable D call. There are 13 residues in the CDR3. Per germline, CDR1 SGHVS and CDR2 FQNEAQ. V was cut by 1 base and J by 5 bases, with 8 bases left in between. The CDR3 bases are TGTGCCAGCAGCTTAGTGGGCCCGGAGACCCAGTACTTC. Translating gives CASSLVGPETQYF.

The J gene is TRBJ2-7, the V gene TRBV28, with 9 bases that match TRBD1. The CDR3 spans 14 residues. CDR1 MDHEN and CDR2 SYDVKM come from the germline V gene. With 4 bases clipped from V and 2 bases from J, the junction kept 3 bases outside the gene matches. The CDR3 DNA is TGTGCCAGCAGTTCTGGACAGGGGCCCTACGAGCAGTACTTC. Amino acids: CASSSGQGPYEQYF.

This clone was counted a single time. The rearrangement joins TRBV15 to TRBJ1-5; D might be TRBD1 (5 bases). The CDR3 consists of 16 residues. V gave up 0 bases and J gave up 3 bases, with 12 bases separating them. Germline loops: CDR1 LNHNV, CDR2 YYDKDF (reference sequence). The CDR3 region is CATSRDQPGNNQPQHF. The CDR3 nucleotides are TGTGCCACCAGCAGAGATCAACCAGGGAACAATCAGCCCCAGCATTTT. Complete variable domain (other parts from reference TRBV15 and TRBJ1-5): DAMVIQNPRYQVTQFGKPVTLSCSQTLNHNVMYWYQQKSSQAPKLLFHYYDKDFNNEADTPDNFQSRRPNTSFCFLDIRSPGLGDTAMYLCATSRDQPGNNQPQHFGDGTRLSIL.

The J gene is TRBJ1-2, the V gene TRBV9; a possible D gene is TRBD1 (6 bases). This CDR3 spans 18 amino acids. CDR1 is SGDLS, CDR2 YYNGEE, per germline. Trimming took 0 bases from V and 0 from J, leaving 18 bases between them. CDR3 region: CASSVGDRWGSSNYGYTF. The DNA of the CDR3 is TGTGCCAGCAGCGTAGGCGACAGGTGGGGAAGCTCTAACTATGGCTACACCTTC.

The count of this clone is one. V usage is TRBV27 and J usage is TRBJ1-5; the D gene is possibly TRBD1 (5 bases). There are 15 residues in the CDR3. CDR1 MNHEY and CDR2 SMNVEV come from the germline V gene (reference sequence). With 2 bases removed from V and 5 bases from J, the gap between germline ends came to 13 bases. In DNA, the CDR3 is TGTGCCAGCAGTTTAGGCGCAGGGATTGATCAGCCCCAGCATTTT. Its protein product is CASSLGAGIDQPQHF.

V usage is TRBV28 and J usage is TRBJ1-5; 7 positions match TRBD1. The germline CDR1 and CDR2 sequences are MDHEN and SYDVKM. The junction had 1 base not matched to a gene; V was cut back by 0 bases and J by 2 bases. The CDR3 extends over 15 amino acids. The CDR3 sequence is CASSLWQGGNQPQHF. The CDR3, as DNA: TGTGCCAGCAGTTTATGGCAGGGGGGCAATCAGCCCCAGCATTTT.

The chain links TRBV4-1 to TRBJ2-5; the match to TRBD1 covers 11 bases. CDR3 length equals 16 residues. Trimming cost V 2 bases and J 3 bases; bases outside gene matches: 5. CDR1 is MGHRA and CDR2 is YSYEKL in the germline V gene. CDR3 in amino acids: CASSQTGTGGKETQYF. The DNA of the CDR3 is TGCGCCAGCAGCCAAACCGGGACAGGGGGGAAAGAGACCCAGTACTTC.

The chain's CDR3 is CATSEPNTDTQYF. CDR3 in DNA: TGTGCCACCAGTGAACCTAACACAGATACGCAGTATTTT. The chain joins TRBV24-1 to TRBJ2-3; no clear D. V lost 4 bases and J lost 2, with 6 bases in between. The CDR3 length is 13 residues. Germline-derived CDR1 and CDR2 are KGHDR and SFDVKD.

The V gene is TRBV7-2, the J gene TRBJ1-2; TRBD1 agrees at 9 bases. Germline V CDR1 and CDR2: SGHTA, FQGNSA. CDR3 length equals 13 residues. The V and J ends lost 4 bases and 5 bases, in that order; junction bases with no gene match: 2. CDR3 residues: CASSWDRVYGYTF. The CDR3 DNA reads TGTGCCAGCAGCTGGGACAGGGTATATGGCTACACCTTC.

The chain uses TRBV7-2 and TRBJ1-2, with D possibly being TRBD1 (5 bases). The CDR3 is 13 residues long. CDR1 and CDR2 (germline): SGHTA, FQGNSA. Trimming took 7 bases from V and 4 from J, leaving 13 bases between them. The CDR3 sequence is CASNLVDSYGYTF. CDR3 coding DNA: TGTGCCAGCAACCTCGTTGACAGCTATGGCTACACCTTC.

The table lists this clone with a count of one. The chain employs TRBV7-9 and TRBJ1-1; tentatively, D is TRBD1 (6 bases). V was clipped by 6 bases and J by 0 bases, with 11 bases between them. The CDR3 loop spans 14 amino acids. Germline V CDR1 and CDR2: SEHNR, FQNEAQ (reference sequence). CDR3 residues: CASRAGTLNTEAFF. CDR3 DNA sequence: TGTGCCAGCAGGGCCGGGACACTGAACACTGAAGCTTTCTTT.

The chain recombines TRBV10-1 with TRBJ2-2, with TRBD1 identical over 8 bases. The V segment lost 2 bases and the J segment 3 bases; nucleotides outside the gene matches: 5. Germline V lookup: CDR1 WNHNN, CDR2 SYGVQD (reference sequence). This CDR3 is 16 amino acids long. The CDR3: CASSEETGVDTGELFF. The DNA of the CDR3 is TGCGCCAGCAGTGAGGAGACAGGGGTGGACACCGGGGAGCTGTTTTTT.

This sequence joins TRBV5-1 and TRBJ1-2; D might be TRBD1 (5 bases). The V and J ends lost 0 bases and 3 bases respectively, with 9 bases between them. The CDR3 consists of 14 residues. Germline values: CDR1 SGHRS, CDR2 YFSETQ. The CDR3 DNA is TGCGCCAGCAGCTTGGGACAGCTGGACTATGGCTACACCTTC. As protein: CASSLGQLDYGYTF.

This chain uses TRBV7-2 with TRBJ1-1; 8 nucleotides line up with TRBD1. Germline V gives CDR1 SGHTA, CDR2 FQGNSA. The CDR3 runs to 14 residues. Trimming took 4 bases from V and 6 from J; bases not matched to a gene: 7. The CDR3 spells CASSSRTGPAEAFF. DNA for the CDR3: TGTGCCAGCAGCTCTCGGACAGGGCCGGCTGAAGCTTTCTTT.

V is TRBV6-2 or TRBV6-3 and J is TRBJ2-3; D might be TRBD1 (6 bases). V dropped 5 bases and J dropped 2 bases, with 14 bases sitting between them. Per the germline V gene, CDR1 is MNHEY and CDR2 is SVGEGT. This CDR3 comprises 15 residues. This CDR3 reads CASSRTTGPTDTQYF. CDR3 bases: TGTGCCAGCAGTCGAACGACAGGACCCACAGATACGCAGTATTTT.

The genes are TRBV6-5 and TRBJ1-2, with D possibly TRBD1 on 6 matching bases. The CDR3 loop spans 13 amino acids. Trimming removed 2 bases at V and 6 bases at J, with 10 bases between. CDR1 and CDR2 from the germline V gene are MNHEY and SVGAGI. CDR3 protein: CASSYTSGDGYTF. The CDR3 nucleotides read TGTGCCAGCAGTTACACATCAGGGGATGGCTACACCTTC.

V is TRBV19 and J is TRBJ1-5, with D perhaps matching TRBD1 (5 bases). Trimming cost V 3 bases and J 6 bases, with 15 bases left between them. This CDR3 is built from 15 residues. The V gene's germline CDR1 is LNHDA and CDR2 SQIVND (reference sequence). CDR3 sequence: CASSISGGVGQPQHF. The DNA for the CDR3 is TGTGCCAGTAGTATTTCTGGGGGGGTGGGTCAGCCCCAGCATTTT.

This chain joins TRBV27 and TRBJ1-6, with TRBD1 matching over 7 bases. This CDR3 is 17 amino acids long. Germline V gives CDR1 MNHEY, CDR2 SMNVEV (reference sequence). With V trimmed by 7 bases and J by 4 bases, 13 bases remained unmatched. CDR3 in amino acids: CASTMRRGGPYNSPLHF. The CDR3 bases are TGTGCCAGCACCATGCGACGAGGGGGCCCTTATAATTCACCCCTCCACTTT.

The chain couples TRBV19 to TRBJ1-6; 7 nucleotides match TRBD1. Germline V gene lookup returns CDR1 LNHDA and CDR2 SQIVND (reference sequence). The CDR3 contains 15 residues. After removal of 3 bases from V and 7 bases from J, the junction contained 6 bases not matched to a gene. The CDR3 sequence: CASSMAGTENSPLHF. The CDR3 coding sequence is TGTGCCAGTAGTATGGCTGGGACAGAGAATTCACCCCTCCACTTT.

This chain joins TRBV12-3 or TRBV12-4 and TRBJ1-1, with D uncertain. V shed 2 bases and J shed 5 bases, with 9 bases lying between them. The length of the CDR3 is 13 residues. The CDR3 nucleotides are TGTGCCAGCAGTTTAAGACCGGGGACTGAAGCTTTCTTT. It specifies CASSLRPGTEAFF.